This TCR beta chain was identified in a study of blood T cell repertoires in COVID-19. About the research overall: Material from acute and convalescent COVID-19 was sourced from the United States, Italy and Spain.

Clones were sequenced by immunoSEQ multiplex PCR, and TCRdb holds only the in-frame ones, with some missing. The profile shows fewer than 250,000 clones, about 90% of them singletons. Participants came from some 23 US areas, aged roughly 18 to 89 years. Participants' reported clinical history set cohort assignment. Exposed enrollees encountered a COVID-19 case at some point within 2 weeks before study entry. The V gene's germline CDR1 is ENHRY and CDR2 SYGVKD. The CDR3 has 14 residues. The V gene lost 4 bases and the J gene lost 8 bases, with 17 bases spanning the gap. The chain uses TRBV10-3 and TRBJ1-2; D not certain. This receptor was taken from a man aged 25-45 years who had been exposed to COVID-19. Input material: PBMCs or T cells enriched from blood (not recorded which). This CDR3 reads CAISGESRGVGYTF. The CDR3 DNA is TGTGCCATCAGTGGAGAGTCTCGGGGAGTAGGCTACACCTTC.